This TCR beta chain was captured by sequencing in a study of CD8+ T cells in alopecia areata. The sample holds one count of this clone. CDR1 ENHRY and CDR2 SYGVKD come from the germline V gene. The CDR3 contains 13 residues. Deletions cut 0 bases from V and 8 bases from J, with 10 bases between. The treatment denotes: oral pan-JAK inhibitor, 5-10 mg twice daily. In each case, RNA was isolated and then reverse transcribed into cDNA as the sequencing template. Sequencing was performed with immunoSEQ multiplex PCR; in TCRdb, only in-frame clones are kept and a portion is missing. The table has around 150,000 clones, about three fifths seen once.

This TCR came from a human donor with alopecia areata. V usage is TRBV10-3 and J usage is TRBJ1-1, with unresolved D. Specimen: CD4+ T cells sorted from blood, collected at week 4, from a patient treated with tofacitinib. CDR3 in DNA: TGTGCCATCAGTGAGTCGGCAGGCGCCGAAGCTTTCTTT. Its protein product is CAISESAGAEAFF.